These 24 T cell receptor beta chains share one sample of origin, sequenced in a study of fetal regulatory T cell absence and autoimmunity. Method: immunoSEQ multiplex PCR; TCRdb's copy keeps in-frame clones and lacks some. The table has more than 85,000 clones, about three quarters seen once; the top ten hold less than 2.5%. Sequencing was carried out using pancreas tissue. These receptors all stem from a male donor with IPEX syndrome.

The rearrangement uses TRBV5-4 and TRBJ1-1; D is ambiguous. From germline, CDR1 is SGHNT and CDR2 YYREEE (reference sequence). The CDR3 is 15 amino acids. Trimming left V 1 base short and J 0 bases short, with 10 bases between. CDR3 amino acids: CASSLYGRMNTEAFF. CDR3 DNA sequence: TGTGCCAGCAGCTTGTATGGACGGATGAACACTGAAGCTTTCTTT.

The V and J genes are TRBV4-1 and TRBJ2-3, with a tentative D call TRBD2 (5 bases). Germline values: CDR1 MGHRA, CDR2 YSYEKL. V shed 0 bases and J shed 3 bases, with 13 bases lying between them. CDR3 size: 16 residues. The CDR3 region has the DNA TGCGCCAGCAGCCAAGAGTATGTGGTAGCGACAGATACGCAGTATTTT. Its protein product is CASSQEYVVATDTQYF.

The V and J genes are TRBV14 and TRBJ2-7, with D perhaps matching TRBD2 (6 bases). CDR3 length equals 16 residues. Germline loops: CDR1 SGHDN, CDR2 FVKESK. V dropped 6 bases and J dropped 0 bases, with 18 bases sitting between them. CDR3 DNA: TGTGCCAGCAGATCGGGAGTCAGGGCAAGCTCCTACGAGCAGTACTTC. Translating it yields CASRSGVRASSYEQYF.

The chain uses TRBV14 and TRBJ1-3, with 7 bases aligning to TRBD1. The CDR3 sequence is 16 residues long. V trimming: 0 bases; J trimming: 1 base; junction bases outside the gene matches: 3. CDR1 is SGHDN, CDR2 FVKESK, per germline. CDR3 nucleotides: TGTGCCAGCAGCCAAGATTTGACAGGGTCTGGAAACACCATATATTTT. Its protein product is CASSQDLTGSGNTIYF.

The CDR3 here is CATSRRNEQFF. Written as DNA, the CDR3 is TGTGCCACCAGCAGAAGGAATGAGCAGTTCTTC. The genes are TRBV15 and TRBJ2-1; D not certain. Trimming removed 2 bases at V and 7 bases at J, with 3 bases between. Germline-derived CDR1 and CDR2 are LNHNV and YYDKDF (reference sequence). CDR3 length: 11 residues.

This chain connects TRBV5-1 to TRBJ2-7; D is possibly TRBD2 (5 bases). From germline, CDR1 is SGHRS and CDR2 YFSETQ. CDR3 length: 15 residues. V was cut by 2 bases and J by 2 bases, with 14 bases left in between. Written as DNA, the CDR3 is TGCGCCAGCAGCTTTCGGGGTATCCCTACCTACGAGCAGTACTTC. Translation: CASSFRGIPTYEQYF.

The genes are TRBV14 and TRBJ1-2; D not resolved. The CDR3 spans 14 residues. CDR1 is SGHDN and CDR2 is FVKESK in the germline V gene. Trimming left V 0 bases short and J 6 bases short, with 11 bases between. The CDR3 here is CASSQDRGSNGYTF. CDR3 sequence (DNA): TGTGCCAGCAGCCAAGATCGGGGATCAAATGGCTACACCTTC.

V gene TRBV30 combines with J gene TRBJ1-2, with TRBD1 matching 7 bases. This CDR3 has 15 amino acids. Unmatched junction bases numbered 14, after V lost 3 bases and J lost 7 bases. Per the germline V gene, CDR1 is GTSNPN and CDR2 is SVGIG (reference sequence). CDR3 bases: TGTGCCTGGAGGCTGGGACAGTATAAAGACGGTGGCTACACCTTC. This encodes CAWRLGQYKDGGYTF.

The chain couples TRBV27 to TRBJ1-2; maybe TRBD1 (6 bases). Trimming removed 6 bases at V and 5 bases at J, with 16 bases between. The CDR3 has 14 amino acids. The V gene's germline CDR1 is MNHEY and CDR2 SMNVEV (reference sequence). The CDR3 nucleotides read TGTGCCAGCAGCCAGGACAGAGGATTTTATGGCTACACCTTC. It specifies CASSQDRGFYGYTF.

This clone was detected only a few times. V is TRBV2 and J is TRBJ1-2, with D hard to call. The germline V gene has CDR1 SNHLY and CDR2 FYNNEI. The CDR3 loop spans 10 amino acids. V lost 6 bases and J 7 bases, leaving 6 bases between the germline ends. CDR3 bases: TGTGCCAGCAGGACTCCTGGCTACACCTTC. Protein sequence: CASRTPGYTF.

The chain recombines TRBV11-3 with TRBJ2-5, with 7 nucleotides matching TRBD1. CDR3 length equals 14 residues. Trimming cost V 3 bases and J 1 base; bases outside gene matches: 2. CDR1 is SGHNT and CDR2 is YENEEA in the germline V gene. CDR3 residues: CASSFPGGQETQYF. Written as DNA, the CDR3 is TGTGCCAGCAGCTTCCCAGGGGGCCAAGAGACCCAGTACTTC.

This clone was counted between two and nine times. The chain is built from TRBV5-1 and TRBJ2-7; D is possibly TRBD1 (6 bases). Germline V gene data show CDR1 as SGHRS and CDR2 as YFSETQ. V was cut by 3 bases and J by 5 bases, with 9 bases left in between. The CDR3 extends over 12 amino acids. The CDR3 loop is CASSWGHHEQYF. The CDR3 bases are TGCGCCAGCAGCTGGGGACACCACGAGCAGTACTTC.

The chain uses TRBV5-6 and TRBJ1-5; D not certain. Looked up from germline, CDR1 is SGHDT and CDR2 is YYEEEE. This CDR3 has 12 residues. Trimming pared 0 bases from V and 6 bases from J, leaving 4 bases between. DNA for the CDR3: TGTGCCAGCAGCTTGGAGGGTCAGCCCCAGCATTTT. It specifies CASSLEGQPQHF.

This chain uses TRBV5-1 with TRBJ2-7, with 8 bases lining up with TRBD2. The germline CDR1 and CDR2 sequences are SGHRS and YFSETQ. V trimming: 4 bases; J trimming: 1 base; junction bases outside the gene matches: 4. CDR3 length: 14 amino acids. The chain's CDR3 is CASSPGGGSYEQYF. The CDR3 DNA sequence: TGCGCCAGCAGCCCCGGGGGGGGATCCTACGAGCAGTACTTC.

The chain couples TRBV11-2 to TRBJ2-2; 7 nucleotides agree with TRBD1. Losses at the gene ends were 5 bases for V and 5 bases for J; bases not matched to a gene: 14. The CDR3 runs 17 residues. Germline V gene lookup returns CDR1 SGHAT and CDR2 FQNNGV. CDR3 sequence: CASSLDPGQIKTGELFF. The CDR3 DNA follows: TGTGCCAGCAGCCTTGACCCGGGACAGATAAAGACCGGGGAGCTGTTTTTT. Complete variable domain (other parts from reference TRBV11-2 and TRBJ2-2): EAGVAQSPRYKIIEKRQSVAFWCNPISGHATLYWYQQILGQGPKLLIQFQNNGVVDDSQLPKDRFSAERLKGVDSTLKIQPAKLEDSAVYLCASSLDPGQIKTGELFFGEGSRLTVL.

The CDR3 loop reads CASGLAGGRETQYF. The CDR3 coding sequence is TGTGCCTCGGGACTAGCGGGGGGGCGAGAGACCCAGTACTTC. The gene calls are TRBV30 and TRBJ2-5; 16 positions agree with TRBD2. Trimming at V came to 7 bases and at J to 4 bases, leaving 3 bases not matched to a gene. CDR3 length equals 14 residues. In germline, CDR1 is GTSNPN, CDR2 SVGIG (reference sequence).

The J gene is TRBJ1-2, the V gene TRBV6-5; 7 bases fit TRBD1. This CDR3 has 14 amino acids. J was trimmed by 5 bases and V by 4 bases; bases with no gene match: 7. CDR1 and CDR2 from the germline V gene are MNHEY and SVGAGI. CDR3 region: CASSLHRGLYGYTF. The DNA for the CDR3 is TGTGCCAGCAGTTTACACAGGGGTTTGTATGGCTACACCTTC.

V usage is TRBV2 and J usage is TRBJ1-2, with 7 bases lining up with TRBD1. Germline CDR1 SNHLY, CDR2 FYNNEI. J lost 2 bases, V lost 7 bases, and 4 bases had no gene match. This CDR3 is built from 13 residues. This CDR3 reads CASTSDRNYGYTF. The CDR3 region has the DNA TGTGCCAGCACTTCGGACAGGAACTATGGCTACACCTTC.

The rearrangement uses TRBV13 and TRBJ2-1, with a possible D match to TRBD2 (6 bases). The CDR3 has 14 residues. CDR1 PRHDT and CDR2 FYEKMQ come from the germline V gene (reference sequence). The V end was cut by 3 bases, the J end by 3 bases, with 9 bases between. Written as DNA, the CDR3 is TGTGCCAGCAGCTTTGGGCGGGGCTACAATGAGCAGTTCTTC. Its translation is CASSFGRGYNEQFF.

This chain links TRBV2 with TRBJ2-1; D ambiguous. CDR1 and CDR2 (germline): SNHLY, FYNNEI. Trimming took 10 bases from V and 0 from J, leaving 10 bases between them. The CDR3 consists of 13 residues. This CDR3 reads CATLRSSYNEQFF. CDR3 bases: TGTGCCACTCTCCGTAGCTCCTACAATGAGCAGTTCTTC.

This chain uses TRBV5-4 with TRBJ1-3, with D unclear. The V and J ends lost 0 bases and 0 bases respectively, with 4 bases between them. Germline CDR1 and CDR2: SGHNT and YYREEE (reference sequence). This CDR3 is 14 amino acids long. In DNA, the CDR3 is TGTGCCAGCAGCTTGGAAGGCTCTGGAAACACCATATATTTT. Translating it yields CASSLEGSGNTIYF.

This clone was seen a handful of times. V is TRBV14 and J is TRBJ1-1, with a tentative D call TRBD1 (6 bases). V lost 2 bases, J lost 5 bases, and 18 bases lay in between. The CDR3 loop spans 16 amino acids. In germline, CDR1 is SGHDN, CDR2 FVKESK. CDR3 sequence (DNA): TGTGCCAGCAGCCAAAGGGGGATGGGGAGGGGAACTGAAGCTTTCTTT. This translates into CASSQRGMGRGTEAFF.

A word on this clone: Given a much more abundant clone one base away, this may be a read error. The chain links TRBV7-6 to TRBJ2-2; D is undetermined. Germline CDR1 SGHVS, CDR2 FNYEAQ. The CDR3 runs to 12 residues. Trimming left V 5 bases short and J 1 base short, with 2 bases between. The CDR3 DNA sequence: TGTGCCAGCAGCCGGAACACCGGGGAGCTGTTTTTT. Amino acid sequence: CASSRNTGELFF.

The CDR3 reads CASSDLGMNTEAFF. The DNA of the CDR3 is TGTGCCAGCAGTGATCTGGGCATGAACACTGAAGCTTTCTTT. V is TRBV6-1 and J is TRBJ1-1; no firm D call. Germline lookup yields CDR1 MNHNS and CDR2 SASEGT. The CDR3 has 14 residues. The V end was cut by 3 bases, the J end by 0 bases, with 8 bases between.